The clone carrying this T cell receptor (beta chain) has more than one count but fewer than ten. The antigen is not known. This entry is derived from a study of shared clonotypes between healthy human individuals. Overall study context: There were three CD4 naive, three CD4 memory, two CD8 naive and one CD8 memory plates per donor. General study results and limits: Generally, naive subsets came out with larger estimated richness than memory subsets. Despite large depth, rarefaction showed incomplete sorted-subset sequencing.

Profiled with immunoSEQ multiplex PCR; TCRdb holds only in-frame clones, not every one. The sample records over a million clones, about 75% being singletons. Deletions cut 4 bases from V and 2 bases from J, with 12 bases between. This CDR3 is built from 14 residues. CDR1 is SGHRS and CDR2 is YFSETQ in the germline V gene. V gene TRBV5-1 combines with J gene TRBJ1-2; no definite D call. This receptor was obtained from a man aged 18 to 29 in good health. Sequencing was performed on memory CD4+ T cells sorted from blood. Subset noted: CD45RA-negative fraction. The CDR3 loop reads CASSQPTGNYGYTF. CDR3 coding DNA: TGCGCCAGCAGCCAGCCGACGGGCAACTATGGCTACACCTTC.